This is a list of T cell receptor beta chains from one sample in a study of a mutant IDH1 vaccine in newly diagnosed glioma. Using immunoSEQ multiplex PCR, the repertoire was profiled, and TCRdb retains in-frame clones only, with some absent. The data hold fewer than 45,000 clones, with 75% to 95% observed a single time. The antigens of these receptors remain unknown. The specimen was PBMCs, collected from a glioma patient whose treatment included an IDH1 peptide vaccine. The receptor set was obtained from a middle-aged man with glioma. The CDR3 runs from the conserved cysteine through the conserved F or W. D genes are given only for firm matches. Some rows have no size entry. The others give once, few or many, or a class for an expanded clone.

TRBV6-5	-	-	TRBJ2-7	TGTGCCAGCAGTTACGGTAGGGGTGGCTACGAGCAGTACTTC	CASSYGRGGYEQYF
TRBV5-1	-	-	TRBJ1-6	TGCGCCAGCGCGACGGGACAAGATAATTCACCCCTCCACTTT	CASATGQDNSPLHF
TRBV28	TRBD2	-	TRBJ2-7	TGTGCCAGCAGTTTAGTCACTAGCGGGTTCTCCTACGAGCAGTACTTC	CASSLVTSGFSYEQYF
TRBV9	-	-	TRBJ1-5	TGTGCCAGCAGCCCCCGCCATTTTAGCAATCAGCCCCAGCATTTT	CASSPRHFSNQPQHF
TRBV6-1	TRBD2	few	TRBJ2-3	TGTGCCAGCTGGACGGGGGGGAGCACAGATACGCAGTATTTT	CASWTGGSTDTQYF
TRBV2	TRBD1	-	TRBJ1-1	TGTGCCAGCAGCCACGGACAGGGTCTCGCTGAAGCTTTCTTT	CASSHGQGLAEAFF
TRBV10-2	-	once	TRBJ1-4	TGCGCCAGCAGTGATGGGACGAGTGCAACTAATGAAAAACTGTTTTTT	CASSDGTSATNEKLFF
TRBV9	TRBD2	-	TRBJ2-2	TGTGCCAGCAGCGCCACGACTAGCGGCATCGGGGAGCTGTTTTTT	CASSATTSGIGELFF
TRBV7-6	TRBD2	-	TRBJ2-3	TGTGCCAGCAGCTACCTTGGGGGAGGGACTAGCACAGATACGCAGTATTTT	CASSYLGGGTSTDTQYF
TRBV7-6	TRBD1	-	TRBJ2-1	TGTGCCAGCAGCTTAGCGAGCGGACAGGACTTTTACAATGAGCAGTTCTTC	CASSLASGQDFYNEQFF
TRBV7-2	-	-	TRBJ1-5	TGTGCCAGCAGCATCGACAGTAGCAATCAGCCCCAGCATTTT	CASSIDSSNQPQHF
TRBV5-1	-	-	TRBJ1-5	TGCGCCAGCAGCACCGGTTCCAATCAGCCCCAGCATTTT	CASSTGSNQPQHF
TRBV5-6	-	-	TRBJ1-1	TGTGCCAGCAGCTTGGTTCAGGGAGGGTCTGGAGCTTTCTTT	CASSLVQGGSGAFF
TRBV10-1	TRBD1	-	TRBJ1-5	TGCGCCACCTCAGGGGGGAGGGTGCGCAATCAGCCCCAGCATTTT	CATSGGRVRNQPQHF
TRBV5-4	TRBD1	-	TRBJ2-5	TGTGCCAGCAGCCCCTTCGGACAGGGAGGTCGGGGGACCCAGTACTTC	CASSPFGQGGRGTQYF
TRBV27	-	-	TRBJ1-5	TGTGCCAGCAGTTTCTTTCCCGATCAGCCCCAGCATTTT	CASSFFPDQPQHF
TRBV10-3	TRBD2	-	TRBJ2-7	TGTGCCATCAGTGAGTCGGCGGGGGGGTCCTACGAGCAGTACTTC	CAISESAGGSYEQYF
TRBV6-5	-	-	TRBJ2-3	TGTGCCAGCAGGCTCGGCACAGATACGCAGTATTTT	CASRLGTDTQYF
TRBV5-6	-	-	TRBJ1-1	TGTGCCAGCAGCTTGTGGCAGCCACACACTGAAGCTTTCTTT	CASSLWQPHTEAFF
TRBV4-1	-	-	TRBJ2-1	TGCGCCAGCAGCCAAGGGGGACTGACCTACAATGAGCAGTTCTTC	CASSQGGLTYNEQFF
TRBV19	TRBD2	-	TRBJ2-7	TGTGCCAGTTCTCCGACTAGCGGGAGCTCCTACGAGCAGTACTTC	CASSPTSGSSYEQYF
TRBV19	-	-	TRBJ2-1	TGTGCCAGTAGTCCGGGGTACGCCTACAATGAGCAGTTCTTC	CASSPGYAYNEQFF
TRBV4-2	TRBD2	few	TRBJ2-3	TGTGCCAGCAGCCAAGAAATAGCGGGGGGCACAGATACGCAGTATTTT	CASSQEIAGGTDTQYF
TRBV7-9	TRBD1	-	TRBJ1-1	TGTGCCAGCAGCGCACAGGGGACCGGCACTGAAGCTTTCTTT	CASSAQGTGTEAFF
TRBV27	TRBD1	once	TRBJ1-2	TGTGCCAGCAGTTTTGCTCAGGGGGGTCGATATGGCTACACCTTC	CASSFAQGGRYGYTF
TRBV4-2	TRBD1	-	TRBJ2-2	TGTGCCAGCAGCCGAGAGACAGGGGCGGACACCGGGGAGCTGTTTTTT	CASSRETGADTGELFF
TRBV6-5	-	-	TRBJ2-7	TGTGCCAGCAGTTACTCGTCCCAGGCATCCTACGAGCAGTACTTC	CASSYSSQASYEQYF
TRBV19	TRBD2	-	TRBJ2-1	TGTGCCAGTAGTTATACTAGCGGGAGCCCCAGTGAGCAGTTCTTC	CASSYTSGSPSEQFF
TRBV4-2	-	-	TRBJ2-7	TGTGCCAGCAGCCAAGACGGAAAGAACTACTACGAGCAGTACTTC	CASSQDGKNYYEQYF
TRBV7-9	TRBD2	-	TRBJ2-1	TGTGCCAGCAGCCTCGGGACTAGCGGAGCAGACAGCTACAATGAGCAGTTCTTC	CASSLGTSGADSYNEQFF
TRBV4-3	-	-	TRBJ1-2	TGCGCCAGCAGCCAAGGAGGGGGGAACTATGGCTACACCTTC	CASSQGGGNYGYTF
TRBV7-2	-	once	TRBJ1-1	TGTGCCAGCAGCCCCCACCAGGGTACTGAAGCTTTCTTT	CASSPHQGTEAFF
TRBV30	-	-	TRBJ2-7	TGTGCCTGGAGTGTGGACTATGGGCAGGTTCCTTCCTACGAGCAGTACTTC	CAWSVDYGQVPSYEQYF
TRBV7-2	TRBD1	-	TRBJ2-5	TGTGCCAGCAGACGAACAGGGGGGGAGACCCAGTACTTC	CASRRTGGETQYF
TRBV4-1	-	-	TRBJ1-5	TGCGCCAGCAGCCAAGCGATGGCAGGAAGACAGCCCCAGCATTTT	CASSQAMAGRQPQHF
TRBV7-9	TRBD1	once	TRBJ2-1	TGTGCCAGCAGCTTTCGCGGGACAGGCTTCTACAATGAGCAGTTCTTC	CASSFRGTGFYNEQFF
TRBV18	-	-	TRBJ2-3	TGTGCCAGCTCACCGGCTAGTTCCGCAGATACGCAGTATTTT	CASSPASSADTQYF
TRBV4-1	-	-	TRBJ2-7	TGCGCCAGCAGCCAAGGTACAGGCCTTTGGGAGCAGTACTTC	CASSQGTGLWEQYF
TRBV2	TRBD2	-	TRBJ2-3	TGTGCCAGCAGTGCGGGCCAGGTCAGGACTAGCGGGAGGCAGGAGCAGTATTTT	CASSAGQVRTSGRQEQYF
TRBV5-1	-	-	TRBJ2-5	TGCGCCAGCAGCTCGCAGGGTCGAGAGACCCAGTACTTC	CASSSQGRETQYF
TRBV4-2	-	-	TRBJ1-2	TGTGCCAGCAGCCAAGGGAGGGCAGACTATGGCTACACCTTC	CASSQGRADYGYTF
TRBV7-3	-	-	TRBJ1-5	TGTGCCAGCAGCGAAAGTCATAACCAGCCCCAGCATTTT	CASSESHNQPQHF
TRBV5-1	-	-	TRBJ2-2	TGCGCCAGCAGCTCCCTCGGACACTCCGGCACCGGGGAGCTGTTTTTT	CASSSLGHSGTGELFF
TRBV4-2	-	-	TRBJ2-2	TGTGCCAGCAGCCAAGATGGGGCGGGGTCGAACACCGGGGAGCTGTTTTTT	CASSQDGAGSNTGELFF
TRBV19	-	-	TRBJ2-4	TGTGCCAGTATCGGGGGTACAGGGAAAAACATTCAGTACTTC	CASIGGTGKNIQYF
TRBV4-3	TRBD2	-	TRBJ2-1	TGCGCCAGCAGCCAGCACCTAATAGCGGGGTCACCCTCAGGTGGATACAATGAGCAGTTCTTC	CASSQHLIAGSPSGGYNEQFF
TRBV7-8	TRBD1	-	TRBJ2-3	TGTGCCAGCAGCTCAAAATTACCCGGGACAGAGACGTATTTT	CASSSKLPGTETYF
TRBV4-2	-	-	TRBJ2-7	TGTGCCAGCAGCCAAAAGCAGGACCAGAGCTCCTACGAGCAGTACTTC	CASSQKQDQSSYEQYF
TRBV19	-	-	TRBJ1-3	TGTGCCAGTAGTAAAGGATTGACAGGTCGTGGTGGAAACACCATATATTTT	CASSKGLTGRGGNTIYF
TRBV2	-	-	TRBJ1-5	TGTGCCAGCAGTGGAGATCAGCCCCAGCATTTT	CASSGDQPQHF
TRBV27	-	few	TRBJ1-3	TGTGCCAGCGGGGCGGGTTTGTATGGAAACACCATATATTTT	CASGAGLYGNTIYF
TRBV5-1	TRBD2	few	TRBJ2-1	TGCGCCAGCAGCTCCGCAGCGGGATCCAATGAGCAGTTCTTC	CASSSAAGSNEQFF
TRBV29-1	-	once	TRBJ2-7	TGCAGCGTTGCGGACAGCTCCTACGAGCAGTACTTC	CSVADSSYEQYF